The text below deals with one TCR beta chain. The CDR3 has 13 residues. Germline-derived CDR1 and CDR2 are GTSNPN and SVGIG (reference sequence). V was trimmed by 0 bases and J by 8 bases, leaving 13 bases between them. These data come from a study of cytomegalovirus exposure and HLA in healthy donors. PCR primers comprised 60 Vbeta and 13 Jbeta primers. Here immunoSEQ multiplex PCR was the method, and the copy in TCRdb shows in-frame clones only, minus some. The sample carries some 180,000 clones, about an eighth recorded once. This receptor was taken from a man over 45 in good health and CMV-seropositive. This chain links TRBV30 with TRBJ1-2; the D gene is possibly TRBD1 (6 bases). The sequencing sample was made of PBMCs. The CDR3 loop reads CAWSVDRLWGYTF. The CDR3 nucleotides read TGTGCCTGGAGTGTTGACAGGCTGTGGGGCTACACCTTC.